The clone carrying this T cell receptor (beta chain) showed up just a few times. Its antigen is unidentified. This specimen comes from a study of OX40 agonist ivuxolimab in advanced cancers. Sequencing used immunoSEQ multiplex PCR; TCRdb keeps in-frame clones, though not all of them. The sample yields 20,000 to 25,000 clones, 84% seen once. Overall study results and limits: Expanded clones were, on average, more numerous among CD8+ T cells than CD4+. Among the least clonally expanded were partial responders at 0.1-3.0 mg/kg.

Individuals having autoimmune disease history or systemic immunosuppression were not enrolled. Germline values: CDR1 MGHRA, CDR2 YSYEKL. V dropped 1 base and J dropped 0; count of bases not matched to a gene: 3. CDR3 size: 16 residues. This material consisted of CD4+ or CD8+ T cells sorted from blood, taken in a trial of the OX40 agonist ivuxolimab. The receptor's source is an adult with an advanced solid tumor such as melanoma, head and neck, liver or kidney cancer. The V gene is TRBV4-1, the J gene TRBJ1-5; 7 nucleotides agree with TRBD1. CDR3 residues: CASSQGQGYSNQPQHF. As DNA, the CDR3 is TGCGCCAGCAGCCAAGGACAGGGTTATAGCAATCAGCCCCAGCATTTT.